This paragraph covers one T cell receptor beta chain sequence. The antigen is unknown. This sample was included in a study of T cells in Graves' hyperthyroidism and ophthalmopathy. Study results and limitations: Blood samples included most of the expanded thyroid clonotypes exceeding 0.001.

The germline CDR1 and CDR2 sequences are SEHNR and FQNEAQ (reference sequence). The V and J ends lost 1 base and 5 bases, in that order; junction bases with no gene match: 3. CDR3 length equals 14 residues. The study enrolled patients aged 18 to 65 with newly diagnosed hyperthyroidism of under 2 months' duration. Together with thyroid ultrasound, orbital computed tomography, serum thyroxine and TRAb, clinical symptoms were used for diagnoses. Amplification yielded TCR beta CDR3 regions, with RNA transcripts as the source. The HTBI primer set was used in a first-round RT-PCR of the TCR CDR3. TCRdb re-called the multiplex PCR reads through MiXCR, storing one row per CDR3 protein. Here the sample spans more than 300,000 distinct CDR3 sequences, 17% being singletons.

The receptor was derived from a woman between 25 and 40 years old with Graves' hyperthyroidism that later progressed to Graves' ophthalmopathy. J is TRBJ2-5 and V is TRBV7-9; 8 nucleotides match TRBD2. Specimen: blood. In DNA form, the CDR3 reads TGTGCCAGCAGCTTAGTGACTAGCGTGGAGACCCAGTACTTC. This sequence encodes CASSLVTSVETQYF.